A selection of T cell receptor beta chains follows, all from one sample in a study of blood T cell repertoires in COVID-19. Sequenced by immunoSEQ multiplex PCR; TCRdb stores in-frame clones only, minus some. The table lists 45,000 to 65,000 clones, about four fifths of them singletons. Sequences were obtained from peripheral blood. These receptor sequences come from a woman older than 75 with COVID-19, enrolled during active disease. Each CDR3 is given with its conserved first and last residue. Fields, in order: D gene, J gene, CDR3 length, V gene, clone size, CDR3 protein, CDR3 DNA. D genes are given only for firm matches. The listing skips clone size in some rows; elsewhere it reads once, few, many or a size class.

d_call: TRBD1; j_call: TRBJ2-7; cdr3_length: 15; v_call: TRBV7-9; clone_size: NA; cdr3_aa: CASSFDRGTVYEQYF; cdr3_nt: TGTGCCAGCAGCTTCGACAGGGGCACTGTCTACGAGCAGTACTTC
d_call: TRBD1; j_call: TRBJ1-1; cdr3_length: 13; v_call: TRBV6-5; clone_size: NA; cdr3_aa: CASSPTGDTEAFF; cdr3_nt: TGTGCCAGCAGCCCGACAGGGGACACTGAAGCTTTCTTT
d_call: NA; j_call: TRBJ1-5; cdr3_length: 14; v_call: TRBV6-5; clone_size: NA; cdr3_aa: CASSPRTAGEPQHF; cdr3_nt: TGTGCCAGCAGTCCACGGACAGCCGGGGAGCCCCAGCATTTT
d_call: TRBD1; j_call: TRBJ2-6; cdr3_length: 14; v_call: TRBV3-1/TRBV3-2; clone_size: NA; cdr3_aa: CASSQRQGSNVLTF; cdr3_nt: TGTGCCAGCAGCCAAAGACAGGGATCCAACGTCCTGACTTTC
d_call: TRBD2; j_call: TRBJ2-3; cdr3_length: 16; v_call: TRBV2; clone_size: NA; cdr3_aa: CASYLKRLAGGLTQYF; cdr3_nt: TGTGCCAGCTACCTTAAGAGACTAGCGGGAGGGCTTACGCAGTATTTT
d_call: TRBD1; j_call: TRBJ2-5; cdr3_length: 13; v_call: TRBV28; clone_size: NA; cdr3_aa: CASNPGGPATQYF; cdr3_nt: TGTGCCAGCAATCCAGGGGGACCTGCGACCCAGTACTTC
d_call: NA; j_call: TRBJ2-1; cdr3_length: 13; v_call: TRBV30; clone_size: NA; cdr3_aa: CAWSYGGTGRQFF; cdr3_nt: TGTGCCTGGAGTTACGGGGGGACAGGACGGCAGTTCTTC
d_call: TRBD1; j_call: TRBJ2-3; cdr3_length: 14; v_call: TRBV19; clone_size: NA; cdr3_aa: CATARDSSTNTQYF; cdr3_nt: TGTGCCACCGCCCGGGACAGCTCCACAAATACGCAGTATTTT
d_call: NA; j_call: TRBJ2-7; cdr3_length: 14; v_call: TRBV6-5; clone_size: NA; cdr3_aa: CASSYGRGRYEQYF; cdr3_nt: TGTGCCAGCAGTTACGGCAGGGGTCGATACGAGCAGTACTTC
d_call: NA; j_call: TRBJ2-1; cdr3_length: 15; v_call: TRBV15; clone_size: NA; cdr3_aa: CATSRAREYYNEQFF; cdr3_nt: TGTGCCACCAGCAGAGCTCGCGAGTACTACAATGAGCAGTTCTTC
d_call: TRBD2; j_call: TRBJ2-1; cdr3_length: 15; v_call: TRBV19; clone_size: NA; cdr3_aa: CASSTSGGGHNEQFF; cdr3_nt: TGTGCCAGTAGTACTAGCGGGGGGGGCCACAATGAGCAGTTCTTC
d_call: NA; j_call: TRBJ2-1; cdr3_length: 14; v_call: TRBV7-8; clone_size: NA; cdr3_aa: CASIPPQGSYEQFF; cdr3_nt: TGTGCCAGCATCCCCCCGCAGGGGTCCTATGAGCAGTTCTTC
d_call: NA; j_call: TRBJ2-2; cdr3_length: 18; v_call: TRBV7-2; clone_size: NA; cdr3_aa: CASSALVLGAPNTGELFF; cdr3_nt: TGTGCCAGCAGCGCCCTAGTCCTTGGGGCCCCGAACACCGGGGAGCTGTTTTTT
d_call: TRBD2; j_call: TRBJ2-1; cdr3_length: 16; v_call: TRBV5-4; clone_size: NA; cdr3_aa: CASSRPTSGSPYEQFF; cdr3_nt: TGTGCCAGCAGCCGACCGACTAGCGGGAGTCCATATGAGCAGTTCTTC
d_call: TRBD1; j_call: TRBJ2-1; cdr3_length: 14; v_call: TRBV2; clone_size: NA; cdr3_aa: CASNGQVAYNEQFF; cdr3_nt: TGTGCCAGCAACGGACAGGTCGCCTACAATGAGCAGTTCTTC
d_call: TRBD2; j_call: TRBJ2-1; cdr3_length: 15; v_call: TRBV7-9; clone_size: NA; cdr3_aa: CASSQTGTSIDEQFF; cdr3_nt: TGTGCCAGCAGCCAAACCGGGACTAGCATAGATGAGCAGTTCTTC
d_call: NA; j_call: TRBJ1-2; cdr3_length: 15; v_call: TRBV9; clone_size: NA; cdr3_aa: CASSAAQGPLDGYTF; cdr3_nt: TGTGCCAGCAGCGCTGCACAGGGACCTTTGGATGGCTACACCTTC
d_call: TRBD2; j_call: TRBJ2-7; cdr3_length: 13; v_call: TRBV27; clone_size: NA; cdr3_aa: CASSLAGDYEQYF; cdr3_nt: TGTGCCAGCAGTTTAGCGGGGGACTACGAGCAGTACTTC
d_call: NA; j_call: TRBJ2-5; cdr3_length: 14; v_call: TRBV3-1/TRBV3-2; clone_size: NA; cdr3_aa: CASSTRQVGETQYF; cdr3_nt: TGTGCCAGCAGCACCCGACAGGTTGGGGAGACCCAGTACTTC
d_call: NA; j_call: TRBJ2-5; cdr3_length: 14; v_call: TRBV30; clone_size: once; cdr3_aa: CAWERQALQETQYF; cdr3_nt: TGTGCCTGGGAAAGACAGGCCCTCCAAGAGACCCAGTACTTC
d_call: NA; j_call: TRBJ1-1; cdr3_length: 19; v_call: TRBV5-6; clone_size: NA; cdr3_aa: CASSRTGTLRELVNTEAFF; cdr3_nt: TGTGCCAGCAGCCGAACCGGGACACTCCGGGAATTGGTGAACACTGAAGCTTTCTTT
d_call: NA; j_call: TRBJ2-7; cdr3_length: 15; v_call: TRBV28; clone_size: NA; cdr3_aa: CASSSTGTLSYEQYF; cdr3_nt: TGTGCCAGCAGCTCAACCGGGACTTTAAGCTACGAGCAGTACTTC
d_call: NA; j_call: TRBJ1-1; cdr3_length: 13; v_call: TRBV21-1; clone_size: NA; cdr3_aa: CASNYDGRPEAFF; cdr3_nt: TGTGCCAGCAATTACGATGGGAGACCTGAAGCTTTCTTT
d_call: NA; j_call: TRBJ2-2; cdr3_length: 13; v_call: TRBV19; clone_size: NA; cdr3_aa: CASSSGNAGELFF; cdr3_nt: TGTGCCAGTAGTAGCGGGAATGCCGGGGAGCTGTTTTTT
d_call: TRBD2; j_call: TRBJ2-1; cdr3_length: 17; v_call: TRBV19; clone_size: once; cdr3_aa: CASSPRLAGLVYNEQFF; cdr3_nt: TGTGCCAGTAGTCCCCGACTAGCGGGTCTAGTCTACAATGAGCAGTTCTTC
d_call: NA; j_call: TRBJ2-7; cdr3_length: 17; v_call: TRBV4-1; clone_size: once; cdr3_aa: CASSQGRGGGLPYEQYF; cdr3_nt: TGCGCCAGCAGCCAAGGACGAGGAGGGGGCCTTCCCTACGAGCAGTACTTC
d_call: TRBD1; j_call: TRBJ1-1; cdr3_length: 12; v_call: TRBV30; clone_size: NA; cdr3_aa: CAARQGAGEAFF; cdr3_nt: TGTGCCGCCAGACAGGGGGCGGGTGAAGCTTTCTTT
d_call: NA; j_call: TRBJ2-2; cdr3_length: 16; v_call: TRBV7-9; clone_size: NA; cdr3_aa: CASSPTGGRYTGELFF; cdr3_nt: TGTGCCAGCAGCCCTACGGGGGGCCGGTACACCGGGGAGCTGTTTTTT
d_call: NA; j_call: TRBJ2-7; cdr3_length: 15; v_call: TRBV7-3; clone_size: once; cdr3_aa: CASSLTGVLTYEQYF; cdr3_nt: TGTGCCAGCAGCTTAACCGGGGTGCTCACATACGAGCAGTACTTC
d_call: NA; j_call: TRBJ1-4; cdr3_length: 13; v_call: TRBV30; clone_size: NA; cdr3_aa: CAWSVGGREKLFF; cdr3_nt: TGTGCCTGGAGTGTTGGAGGGCGCGAAAAACTGTTTTTT
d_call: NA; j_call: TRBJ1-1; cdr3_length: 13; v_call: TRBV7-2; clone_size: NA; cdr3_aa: CASSLNYLSSSFF; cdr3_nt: TGTGCCAGCAGCTTGAATTACCTAAGTTCGTCTTTCTTT
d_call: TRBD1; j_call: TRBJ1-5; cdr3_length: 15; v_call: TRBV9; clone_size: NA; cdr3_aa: CASSPQGENNQPQHF; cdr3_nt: TGTGCCAGCAGCCCACAGGGGGAAAACAATCAGCCCCAGCATTTT
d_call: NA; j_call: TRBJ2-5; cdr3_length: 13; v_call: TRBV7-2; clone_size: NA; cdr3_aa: CASRVGGLETQYF; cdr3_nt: TGTGCCAGCAGGGTCGGCGGATTAGAGACCCAGTACTTC
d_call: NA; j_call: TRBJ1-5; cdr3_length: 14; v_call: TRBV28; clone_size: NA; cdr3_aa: CASSRNRGNQPQHF; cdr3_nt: TGTGCCAGCAGTCGTAACAGGGGCAATCAGCCCCAGCATTTT
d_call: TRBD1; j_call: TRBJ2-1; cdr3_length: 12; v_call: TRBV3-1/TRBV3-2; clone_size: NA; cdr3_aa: CASSQEGTAPFF; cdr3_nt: TGTGCCAGCAGCCAAGAGGGGACAGCCCCGTTCTTC
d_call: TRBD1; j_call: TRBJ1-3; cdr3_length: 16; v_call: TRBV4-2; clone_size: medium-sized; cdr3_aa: CASSQVSDRAGNTIYF; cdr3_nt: TGTGCCAGCAGCCAAGTCTCGGACAGGGCTGGAAACACCATATATTTT
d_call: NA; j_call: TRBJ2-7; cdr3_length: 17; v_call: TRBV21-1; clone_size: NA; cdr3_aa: CASSKWITKGVTGEQYF; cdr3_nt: TGTGCCAGCAGCAAGTGGATAACGAAGGGGGTAACGGGCGAGCAGTACTTC
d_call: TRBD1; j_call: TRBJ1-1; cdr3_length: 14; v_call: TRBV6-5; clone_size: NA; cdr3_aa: CASNRDRVKTEAFF; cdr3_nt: TGTGCCAGCAACAGAGACAGGGTTAAGACTGAAGCTTTCTTT
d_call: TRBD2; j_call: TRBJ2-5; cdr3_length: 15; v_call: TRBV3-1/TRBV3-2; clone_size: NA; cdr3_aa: CASSLRTSGMETQYF; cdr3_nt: TGTGCCAGCAGCCTACGGACTAGCGGGATGGAGACCCAGTACTTC
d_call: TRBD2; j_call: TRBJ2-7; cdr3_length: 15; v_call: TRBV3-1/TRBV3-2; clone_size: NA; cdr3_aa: CASSQRTSGPYEQYF; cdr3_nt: TGTGCCAGCAGCCAACGGACTAGCGGACCCTACGAGCAGTACTTC
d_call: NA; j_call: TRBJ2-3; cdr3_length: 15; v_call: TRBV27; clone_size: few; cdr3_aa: CASSPQVDYTDTQYF; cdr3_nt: TGTGCCAGCAGTCCCCAGGTCGACTACACAGATACGCAGTATTTT
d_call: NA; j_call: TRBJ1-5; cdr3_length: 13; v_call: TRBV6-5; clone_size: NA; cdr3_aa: CASRQGGNQPQHF; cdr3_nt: TGTGCCAGCAGACAGGGAGGCAATCAGCCCCAGCATTTT
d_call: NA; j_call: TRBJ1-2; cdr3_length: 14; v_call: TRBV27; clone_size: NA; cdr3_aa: CASSLSGTSYGYTF; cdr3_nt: TGTGCCAGCAGTTTGTCCGGGACTTCCTATGGCTACACCTTC
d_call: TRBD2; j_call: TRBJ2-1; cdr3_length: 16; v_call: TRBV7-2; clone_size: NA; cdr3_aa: CASSLAPAGVYNEQFF; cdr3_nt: TGTGCCAGCAGCTTAGCTCCAGCGGGAGTCTACAATGAGCAGTTCTTC
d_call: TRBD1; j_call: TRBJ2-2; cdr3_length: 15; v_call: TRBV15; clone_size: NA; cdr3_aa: CATSRKTGSGRELFF; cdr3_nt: TGTGCCACCAGCAGAAAGACAGGGTCTGGCCGGGAGCTGTTTTTT
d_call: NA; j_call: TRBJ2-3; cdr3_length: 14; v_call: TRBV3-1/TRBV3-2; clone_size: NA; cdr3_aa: CASSAQLITDTQYF; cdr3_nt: TGTGCCAGCAGCGCTCAACTCATTACAGATACGCAGTATTTT
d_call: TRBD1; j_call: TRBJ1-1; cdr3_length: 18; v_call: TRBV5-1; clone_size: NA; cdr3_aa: CASSLARGTGGKNTEAFF; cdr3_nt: TGCGCCAGCAGCTTGGCCCGGGGGACAGGAGGGAAGAACACTGAAGCTTTCTTT
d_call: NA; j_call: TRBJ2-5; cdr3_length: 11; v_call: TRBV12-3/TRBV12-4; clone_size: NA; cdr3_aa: CASSSRETQYF; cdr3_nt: TGTGCCAGCAGTTCCCGGGAGACCCAGTACTTC
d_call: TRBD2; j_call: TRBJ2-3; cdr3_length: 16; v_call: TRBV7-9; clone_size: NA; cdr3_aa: CASSTGTSGRKNTQYF; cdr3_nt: TGTGCCAGCAGCACCGGGACTAGCGGGAGAAAAAATACGCAGTATTTT
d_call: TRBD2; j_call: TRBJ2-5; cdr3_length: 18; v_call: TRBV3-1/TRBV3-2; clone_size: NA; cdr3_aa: CASSPKRLAGLYQETQYF; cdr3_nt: TGTGCCAGCAGCCCAAAGAGGCTAGCGGGACTGTACCAAGAGACCCAGTACTTC
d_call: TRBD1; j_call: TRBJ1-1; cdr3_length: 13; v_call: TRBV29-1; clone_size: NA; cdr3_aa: CSSRTGENTEAFF; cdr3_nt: TGCAGCTCTCGGACAGGGGAGAACACTGAAGCTTTCTTT
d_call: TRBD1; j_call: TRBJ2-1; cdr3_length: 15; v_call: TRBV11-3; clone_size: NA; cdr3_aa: CASSFSWDRDNEQFF; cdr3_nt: TGTGCCAGCAGCTTTTCTTGGGACAGAGACAATGAGCAGTTCTTC
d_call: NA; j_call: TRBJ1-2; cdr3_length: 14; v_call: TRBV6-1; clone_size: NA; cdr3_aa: CASSEGAGAYGYTF; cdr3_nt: TGTGCCAGCAGTGAGGGGGCCGGAGCCTATGGCTACACCTTC
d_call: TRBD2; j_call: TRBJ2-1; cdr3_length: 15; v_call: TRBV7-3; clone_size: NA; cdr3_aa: CASSPTSGSGNEQFF; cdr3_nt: TGTGCCAGCAGCCCTACTAGCGGGAGTGGAAATGAGCAGTTCTTC
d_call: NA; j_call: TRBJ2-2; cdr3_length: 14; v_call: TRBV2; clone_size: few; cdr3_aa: CASSEQGGTGELFF; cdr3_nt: TGTGCCAGCAGTGAACAGGGGGGAACCGGGGAGCTGTTTTTT
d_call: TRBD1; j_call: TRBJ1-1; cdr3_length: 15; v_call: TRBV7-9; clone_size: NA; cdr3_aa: CASSSQGGKIGEAFF; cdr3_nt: TGTGCCAGCAGCTCCCAGGGGGGTAAAATTGGTGAAGCTTTCTTT
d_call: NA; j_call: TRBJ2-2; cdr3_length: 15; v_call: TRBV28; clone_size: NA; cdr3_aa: CASSLRGLNTGELFF; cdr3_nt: TGTGCCAGCAGTTTACGGGGTCTGAACACCGGGGAGCTGTTTTTT